These 30 T cell receptor beta chains came from one sample sequenced in a study of shared clonotypes between healthy human individuals. The naive CD8 fraction comprised CD45RO-negative cells positively selected for CCR7 and excluded terminally differentiated effector memory CD45RA+ cells. TCRdb keeps only in-frame clones here, not all; method: immunoSEQ multiplex PCR. The repertoire consists of over 2,000,000 clones, with 85% to 95% occurring once and the leading ten covering about 1.6%. Sample: naive CD8+ T cells from PBMCs. The source is a man younger than 35 in good health. Some clones in this sample may be carry-over from other donors' samples.

The chain has TRBV30 and TRBJ2-2; D gene uncertain. Germline CDR1 GTSNPN, CDR2 SVGIG (reference sequence). The V end was cut by 0 bases, the J end by 4 bases, with 6 bases between. CDR3 length equals 13 residues. The CDR3 region is CAWSVQSTGELFF. CDR3 coding DNA: TGTGCCTGGAGTGTACAGAGCACCGGGGAGCTGTTTTTT. The full variable domain, completed using reference TRBV30 and TRBJ2-2, is SQTIHQWPATLVQPVGSPLSLECTVEGTSNPNLYWYRQAAGRGLQLLFYSVGIGQISSEVPQNLSASRPQDRQFILSSKKLLLSDSGFYLCAWSVQSTGELFFGEGSRLTVL.

The chain is built from TRBV5-1 and TRBJ1-1; tentative D call: TRBD1 (5 bases). Trimming stripped 2 bases from V and 0 bases from J, with 14 bases between. Germline CDR1 reads SGHRS; CDR2 reads YFSETQ. The CDR3 runs 16 residues. This CDR3 reads CASSFTQGGMNTEAFF. CDR3 in DNA: TGCGCCAGCAGCTTTACGCAGGGCGGAATGAACACTGAAGCTTTCTTT.

This clone has a single count. The chain links TRBV11-2 to TRBJ2-2, with a tentative D call TRBD2 (5 bases). This CDR3 comprises 14 residues. The germline gives CDR1 SGHAT, CDR2 FQNNGV. Between the trimmed V and J ends, which lost 3 bases and 2 bases, there was a span of 7 bases. The CDR3 here is CASSLGVNTGELFF. DNA of the CDR3: TGTGCCAGCAGCTTGGGAGTAAACACCGGGGAGCTGTTTTTT.

The chain recombines TRBV6-6 with TRBJ2-7; 7 positions agree with TRBD1. Germline CDR1 and CDR2: MNHNY and SVGAGI (reference sequence). There are 16 residues in the CDR3. Germline trimming cut 5 bases from V and 6 bases from J; bases unmatched to any gene: 16. The CDR3 DNA follows: TGTGCCAGCAGTCCCCGACAGGGTAAGCTCGTCGGCGAGCAGTACTTC. Its protein is CASSPRQGKLVGEQYF.

The chain couples TRBV13 to TRBJ2-5, with unresolved D. V was clipped by 0 bases and J by 5 bases, with 7 bases between them. The CDR3 totals 13 residues. CDR1 is PRHDT and CDR2 is FYEKMQ in the germline V gene (reference sequence). DNA of the CDR3: TGTGCCAGCAGCTTAGGCCCGGCGGAGACCCAGTACTTC. It encodes CASSLGPAETQYF.

This clone was seen just once. This chain uses TRBV4-2 with TRBJ1-1, with D possibly TRBD1 on 5 matching bases. Looked up from germline, CDR1 is LGHNA and CDR2 is YNFKEQ. The CDR3 is 13 amino acids. Trimming cost V 8 bases and J 5 bases, with 15 bases left between them. The CDR3 sequence: CASGASRGTEAFF. CDR3 nucleotides: TGTGCCAGCGGCGCCAGCCGGGGGACTGAAGCTTTCTTT.

J is TRBJ2-1 and V is TRBV5-3; perhaps TRBD1 as D (6 bases). TRBV5-3 is identified as an open reading frame with a role that is uncertain. The V end was cut by 5 bases, the J end by 10 bases, with 22 bases between. CDR3 size: 15 residues. The CDR3 reads CARRFRGHGGWEQFF. The CDR3 bases are TGTGCCAGAAGGTTCAGGGGACACGGAGGTTGGGAGCAGTTCTTC.

This clone was counted a single time. The chain is built from TRBV11-3 and TRBJ2-3; possibly TRBD1 for D (6 bases). Germline assignment: CDR1 SGHNT and CDR2 YENEEA. Trimming shortened V by 1 base and J by 5 bases, and 16 bases separated the two germline ends. The CDR3 contains 16 residues. The CDR3 bases are TGTGCCAGCAGCTTAGGCCCCCCAGGGGTCGGAGATACGCAGTATTTT. Translation: CASSLGPPGVGDTQYF.

The genes are TRBV13 and TRBJ2-7, with D tentatively TRBD1 (6 bases). The CDR3 spans 15 residues. Trimming stripped 2 bases from V and 3 bases from J, with 14 bases between. Per the germline V gene, CDR1 is PRHDT and CDR2 is FYEKMQ (reference sequence). This CDR3 reads CASSLSRGPFYEQYF. The CDR3 DNA is TGTGCCAGCAGCTTATCCAGGGGACCATTCTACGAGCAGTACTTC.

This sequence joins TRBV4-2 and TRBJ2-2, with D tentatively TRBD2 (6 bases). Germline V gene lookup returns CDR1 LGHNA and CDR2 YNFKEQ. Trimming pared 4 bases from V and 0 bases from J, leaving 15 bases between. The CDR3 is 17 amino acids. The CDR3 region has the DNA TGTGCCAGCAGCCGGACGGTGGGGGAGGCGAACACCGGGGAGCTGTTTTTT. Protein: CASSRTVGEANTGELFF.

The chain employs TRBV11-2 and TRBJ2-7, with TRBD1 as a possible D gene (6 bases). Germline CDR1 and CDR2: SGHAT and FQNNGV. V lost 5 bases to trimming and J lost 2 bases, with 16 bases between them. The CDR3 has 15 residues. In nucleotides, the CDR3 is TGTGCCAGCAGCCCCGTTTCCCCAGGGGCCTACGAGCAGTACTTC. Amino acids: CASSPVSPGAYEQYF.

On this clone itself: This CDR3 is also generated by other DNA sequences in the sample. This chain connects TRBV7-3 to TRBJ1-1; 10 bases fit TRBD1. CDR1 SGHTA and CDR2 FQGTGA come from the germline V gene. The CDR3 covers 14 residues. With 3 bases clipped from V and 2 bases from J, the junction kept 0 bases outside the gene matches. CDR3 loop: CASSLTGGNTEAFF. The CDR3 DNA is TGTGCCAGCAGCTTGACAGGGGGCAACACTGAAGCTTTCTTT.

Points on this clone: This sample includes further DNA sequences coding for the same CDR3. The rearrangement uses TRBV29-1 and TRBJ1-1, with D uncertain. Germline CDR1 is SQVTM and CDR2 is ANQGSEA. V lost 4 bases and J 0 bases, leaving 0 bases between the germline ends. The CDR3 is 10 residues long. The CDR3 DNA is TGCAGCGTTGTGAACACTGAAGCTTTCTTT. It yields the protein CSVVNTEAFF.

The sample holds one count of this clone. V is TRBV6-6 and J is TRBJ2-7, with 7 bases matching TRBD2. V lost 2 bases, J lost 6 bases, and 4 bases stayed unmatched. The CDR3 is 13 residues long. The germline gives CDR1 MNHNY, CDR2 SVGAGI (reference sequence). The CDR3 DNA is TGTGCCAGCAGTTACGGGGAGGGGCCCGAGCAGTACTTC. Encoded protein: CASSYGEGPEQYF.

The V gene is TRBV27, the J gene TRBJ1-1; D possibly corresponds to TRBD1 (5 bases). CDR1 and CDR2 from the germline V gene are MNHEY and SMNVEV (reference sequence). CDR3 size: 16 residues. The V end lost 5 bases, the J end lost 4 bases, and 20 bases lay between the germline ends. CDR3 region: CASSNLQVYLGTEAFF. The CDR3 DNA reads TGTGCCAGCAGTAACCTACAGGTTTACCTTGGCACTGAAGCTTTCTTT.

The chain uses TRBV4-2 and TRBJ1-1; 8 bases are shared with TRBD1. CDR3 length: 16 residues. Germline V lookup: CDR1 LGHNA, CDR2 YNFKEQ. V shed 0 bases and J 4 bases; nucleotides not matched to a gene: 7. This CDR3 is CASSQDYRGGGTEAFF. The CDR3 nucleotides are TGTGCCAGCAGCCAAGATTACAGGGGGGGAGGCACTGAAGCTTTCTTT.

The CDR3 DNA reads TGTGCCAGCAGCTTAGCGGGGCCAGTTCCGGGGTATGGCTACACCTTC. It yields the protein CASSLAGPVPGYGYTF. The rearrangement joins TRBV7-8 to TRBJ1-2, with D perhaps TRBD1 (5 bases). V shed 0 bases and J shed 5 bases, with 16 bases lying between them. This CDR3 contains 16 residues. CDR1 SGHVS and CDR2 FQNEAQ come from the germline V gene.

V usage is TRBV5-8 and J usage is TRBJ1-5, with D uncertain. The CDR3 length is 17 residues. Germline CDR1 SGHTS, CDR2 YDEGEE. The V gene lost 0 bases and the J gene lost 4 bases, with 17 bases spanning the gap. CDR3 in amino acids: CASSLEPGRETNQPQHF. The CDR3 region has the DNA TGTGCCAGCAGCTTGGAACCCGGCCGGGAAACTAATCAGCCCCAGCATTTT.

The chain combines TRBV7-3 with TRBJ2-3, with 9 positions matching TRBD2. The V segment lost 4 bases and the J segment 6 bases; nucleotides outside the gene matches: 11. The germline CDR1 and CDR2 sequences are SGHTA and FQGTGA. CDR3 length: 16 residues. The chain's CDR3 is CASSSTGAGGADTQYF. The CDR3 nucleotides read TGTGCCAGCAGCTCGACTGGGGCGGGAGGGGCCGATACGCAGTATTTT.

The CDR3 spells CASSPLAGGGDTQYF. The CDR3 DNA reads as TGCGCCAGCAGTCCACTAGCGGGAGGAGGAGATACGCAGTATTTT. The genes are TRBV10-2 and TRBJ2-3, with TRBD2 matching over 12 bases. This CDR3 comprises 15 residues. After removal of 5 bases from V and 5 bases from J, the junction contained 5 bases not matched to a gene. Germline V gene data show CDR1 as WSHSY and CDR2 as SAAADI.

This chain joins TRBV6-5 and TRBJ2-1; no clear D gene. Germline CDR1 reads MNHEY; CDR2 reads SVGAGI. V lost 2 bases and J 4 bases, leaving 9 bases between the germline ends. The CDR3 has 14 residues. DNA for the CDR3: TGTGCCAGCAGTTACGTGGACGGGTACAATGAGCAGTTCTTC. It is translated as CASSYVDGYNEQFF.

The rearrangement joins TRBV4-3 to TRBJ2-7; 7 bases are a match to TRBD1. Germline trimming cut 0 bases from V and 2 bases from J; bases unmatched to any gene: 4. CDR1 LGHNA and CDR2 YSLEER come from the germline V gene. The CDR3 runs to 15 residues. The CDR3, as DNA: TGCGCCAGCAGCCAAGATTCTGGGACAGCCTACGAGCAGTACTTC. Protein sequence: CASSQDSGTAYEQYF.

The rearrangement uses TRBV5-7 and TRBJ2-5, with 8 bases matching TRBD1. TRBV5-7 belongs to the ORF category, with a function that is uncertain. The V segment lost 4 bases and the J segment 0 bases; nucleotides outside the gene matches: 14. CDR3 length: 18 amino acids. CDR3 in DNA: TGTGCCAGCAGCCCAGACATCAGGGGGCGTGGAGACCAAGAGACCCAGTACTTC. This encodes CASSPDIRGRGDQETQYF.

Regarding this clone: The sample carries other DNA sequences with the same CDR3. The rearrangement joins TRBV19 to TRBJ2-3, with 8 bases that match TRBD2. The length of the CDR3 is 15 residues. Germline V CDR1 and CDR2: LNHDA, SQIVND (reference sequence). Trimming took 3 bases from V and 1 from J; bases not matched to a gene: 3. CDR3 bases: TGTGCCAGTAGTATTCTAGCGGGCGGCACAGATACGCAGTATTTT. This gives the protein CASSILAGGTDTQYF.

The J gene is TRBJ2-7, the V gene TRBV7-9; D may be TRBD2 (5 bases). The CDR3 extends over 15 amino acids. V gave up 4 bases and J gave up 0 bases, with 13 bases separating them. Germline CDR1 is SEHNR and CDR2 is FQNEAQ (reference sequence). The CDR3 spells CASSYTGVSSYEQYF. The CDR3 DNA follows: TGTGCCAGCAGCTACACCGGGGTGAGCTCCTACGAGCAGTACTTC.

The genes are TRBV13 and TRBJ1-6; no clear D gene. V dropped 5 bases and J dropped 7 bases, with 6 bases sitting between them. Looked up from germline, CDR1 is PRHDT and CDR2 is FYEKMQ (reference sequence). This CDR3 spans 12 amino acids. In DNA form, the CDR3 reads TGTGCCAGCAGCGCAATAAATTCACCCCTCCACTTT. Encoded protein: CASSAINSPLHF.

V is TRBV9 and J is TRBJ2-1; D not certain. Trimming took off 1 base at V and 6 bases at J, with 14 bases between the two ends. The germline gives CDR1 SGDLS, CDR2 YYNGEE. CDR3 length: 15 amino acids. CDR3 in amino acids: CASSVSRSTRNEQFF. CDR3 bases: TGTGCCAGCAGCGTATCGAGGAGCACCCGCAATGAGCAGTTCTTC. Full variable domain (rest looked up from reference TRBV9 and TRBJ2-1): DSGVTQTPKHLITATGQRVTLRCSPRSGDLSVYWYQQSLDQGLQFLIQYYNGEERAKGNILERFSAQQFPDLHSELNLSSLELGDSALYFCASSVSRSTRNEQFFGPGTRLTVL.

This sequence joins TRBV27 and TRBJ1-5, with D perhaps matching TRBD1 (5 bases). The germline V and J ends were trimmed by 1 base and 0 bases, with 13 bases remaining between them. The CDR3 runs 17 residues. CDR1 is MNHEY, CDR2 SMNVEV, per germline (reference sequence). CDR3 coding DNA: TGTGCCAGCAGTTTATTGGGGGACGAATATAGCAATCAGCCCCAGCATTTT. Protein product: CASSLLGDEYSNQPQHF.

The V gene is TRBV28, the J gene TRBJ1-3; D remains ambiguous. Germline loops: CDR1 MDHEN, CDR2 SYDVKM. V was trimmed by 5 bases and J by 0 bases, leaving 20 bases between them. The CDR3 contains 18 residues. The CDR3 nucleotides read TGTGCCAGCAGTAGTTTATTCATCGACTCCGACTCTGGAAACACCATATATTTT. It yields the protein CASSSLFIDSDSGNTIYF.

V gene TRBV11-2 combines with J gene TRBJ2-7; unclear D gene. Germline CDR1 SGHAT, CDR2 FQNNGV. The CDR3 sequence is 16 residues long. Trimming removed 5 bases at V and 3 bases at J, with 20 bases between. CDR3 protein: CASSEWYRGSVYEQYF. Written as DNA, the CDR3 is TGTGCCAGCAGCGAGTGGTACCGCGGATCGGTCTACGAGCAGTACTTC.